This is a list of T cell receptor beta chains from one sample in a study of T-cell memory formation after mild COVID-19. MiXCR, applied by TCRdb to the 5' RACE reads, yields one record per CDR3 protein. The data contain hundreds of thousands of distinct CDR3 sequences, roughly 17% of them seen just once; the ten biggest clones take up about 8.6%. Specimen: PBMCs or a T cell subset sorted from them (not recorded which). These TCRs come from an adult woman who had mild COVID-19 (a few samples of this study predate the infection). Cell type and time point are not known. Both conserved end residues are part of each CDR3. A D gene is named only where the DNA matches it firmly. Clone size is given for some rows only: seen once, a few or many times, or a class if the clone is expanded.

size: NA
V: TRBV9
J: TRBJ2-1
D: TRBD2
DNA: TGTGCCAGCAGCGGGACTAGCGGGAGTAAGGTCGATGAGCAGTTCTTC
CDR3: CASSGTSGSKVDEQFF

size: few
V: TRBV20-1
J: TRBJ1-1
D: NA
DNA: TGCAGTGCCCCGCCCCAGGGGCGGAACACTGAAGCTTTCTTT
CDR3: CSAPPQGRNTEAFF

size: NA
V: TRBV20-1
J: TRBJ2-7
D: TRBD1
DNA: TGCAGTGCTAGCCCAGGGGGCTACGAGCAGTACTTC
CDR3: CSASPGGYEQYF

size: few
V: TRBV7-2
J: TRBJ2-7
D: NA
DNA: TGTGCCAGCAGCTCCCGGGCCTGGTCGGCCGACTACGAGCAGTACTTC
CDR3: CASSSRAWSADYEQYF

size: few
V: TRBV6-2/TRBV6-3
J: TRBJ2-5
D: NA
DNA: TGTGCCAGCACCCTAGGGTCGGCTTGGTTTTCTTCTGAAGAGACCCAGTACTTC
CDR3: CASTLGSAWFSSEETQYF

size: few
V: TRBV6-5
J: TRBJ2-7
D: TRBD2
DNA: TGTGCCAGCAGTCCCCCACTAGCGGGAAAGTACGAGCAGTACTTC
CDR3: CASSPPLAGKYEQYF

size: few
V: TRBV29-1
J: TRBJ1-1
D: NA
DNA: TGCACCCTTGAGGGGGGGAACACTGAAGCTTTCTTT
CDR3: CTLEGGNTEAFF

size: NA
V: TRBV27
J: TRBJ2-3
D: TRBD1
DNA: TGTGCCAGCAGTCCAAGACGTTACAGGGGAACAGATACGCAGTATTTT
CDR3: CASSPRRYRGTDTQYF

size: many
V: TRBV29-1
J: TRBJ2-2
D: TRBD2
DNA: TGCAGCGTTGCCCCTAGCGGGAGGACCTCAGAGCTGTTTTTT
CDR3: CSVAPSGRTSELFF

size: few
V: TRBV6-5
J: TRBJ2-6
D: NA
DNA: TGTGCCAGCAGTTACTCCCCCACCAGGGGGGCCAACGTCCTGACTTTC
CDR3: CASSYSPTRGANVLTF

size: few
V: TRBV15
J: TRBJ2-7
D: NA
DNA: TGTGCCACCAGCAGAGCGAAGGTAGGGACGCGGACCTACGAGCAGTACTTC
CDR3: CATSRAKVGTRTYEQYF

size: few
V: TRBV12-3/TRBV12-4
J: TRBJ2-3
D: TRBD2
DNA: TGTGCCAGCAGTTCCTTAGCGGGAGCAGGGACAGATACGCAGTATTTT
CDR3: CASSSLAGAGTDTQYF

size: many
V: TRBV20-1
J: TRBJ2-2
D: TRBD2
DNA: TGCAGTGCTAGGGGACTAGGGGAGCTGTTTTTT
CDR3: CSARGLGELFF

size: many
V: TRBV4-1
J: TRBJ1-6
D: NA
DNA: TGCGCCAGCAGCCAAGATCAAGTACATTCACCCCTCCACTTT
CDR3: CASSQDQVHSPLHF

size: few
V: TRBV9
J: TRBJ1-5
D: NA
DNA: TGTGCCAGCAGCGTATCCGGGTCCGGTCAGCCCCAGCATTTT
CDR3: CASSVSGSGQPQHF

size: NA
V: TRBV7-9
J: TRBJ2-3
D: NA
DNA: TGTGCCAGCCTTCGTGGCACAGATACGCAGTATTTT
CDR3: CASLRGTDTQYF

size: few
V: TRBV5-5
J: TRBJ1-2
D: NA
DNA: TGTGCCAGCAGCCTGGAGGGCAGGGTTGATGGCTACACCTTC
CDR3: CASSLEGRVDGYTF

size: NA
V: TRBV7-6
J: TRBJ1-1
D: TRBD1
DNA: TGTGCCAGCAGCCAGGGGTCTCCGGGACAGGGAAACACTGAAGCTTTCTTT
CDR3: CASSQGSPGQGNTEAFF

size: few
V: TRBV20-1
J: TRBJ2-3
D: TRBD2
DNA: TGCAGTGCTGGGGGTCTAGCGGATTCAGATACGCAGTATTTT
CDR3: CSAGGLADSDTQYF

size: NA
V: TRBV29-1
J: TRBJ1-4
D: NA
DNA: TGCAGCGTTCTTCTACAGGGATATAATGAAAAACTGTTTTTT
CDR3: CSVLLQGYNEKLFF